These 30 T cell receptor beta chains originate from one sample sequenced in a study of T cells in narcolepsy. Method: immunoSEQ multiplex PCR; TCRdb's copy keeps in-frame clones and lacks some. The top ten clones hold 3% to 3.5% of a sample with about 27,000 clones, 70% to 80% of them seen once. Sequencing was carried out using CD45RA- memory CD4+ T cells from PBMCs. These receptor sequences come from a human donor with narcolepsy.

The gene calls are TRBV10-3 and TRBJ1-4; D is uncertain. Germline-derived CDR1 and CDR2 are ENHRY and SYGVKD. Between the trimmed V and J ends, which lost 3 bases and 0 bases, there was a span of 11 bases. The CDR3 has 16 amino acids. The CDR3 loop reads CAISDKEPSTNEKLFF. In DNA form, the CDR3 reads TGTGCCATCAGTGATAAGGAGCCCTCAACTAATGAAAAACTGTTTTTT.

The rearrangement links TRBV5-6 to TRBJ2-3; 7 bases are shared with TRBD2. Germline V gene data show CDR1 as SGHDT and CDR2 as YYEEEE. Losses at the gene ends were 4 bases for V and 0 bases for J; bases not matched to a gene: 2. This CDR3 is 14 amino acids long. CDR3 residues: CASSPGGSTDTQYF. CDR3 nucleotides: TGTGCCAGCAGCCCGGGGGGTAGCACAGATACGCAGTATTTT. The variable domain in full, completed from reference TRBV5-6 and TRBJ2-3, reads DAGVTQSPTHLIKTRGQQVTLRCSPKSGHDTVSWYQQALGQGPQFIFQYYEEEERQRGNFPDRFSGHQFPNYSSELNVNALLLGDSALYLCASSPGGSTDTQYFGPGTRLTVL.

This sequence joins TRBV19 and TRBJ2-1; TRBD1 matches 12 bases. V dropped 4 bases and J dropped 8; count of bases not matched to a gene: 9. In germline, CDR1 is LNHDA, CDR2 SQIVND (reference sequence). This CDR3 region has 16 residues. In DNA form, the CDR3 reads TGTGCCAGTAGTACCGTGGGACAGGGGGCGTTGTATGAGCAGTTCTTC. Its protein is CASSTVGQGALYEQFF. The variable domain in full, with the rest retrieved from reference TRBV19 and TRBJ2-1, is DGGITQSPKYLFRKEGQNVTLSCEQNLNHDAMYWYRQDPGQGLRLIYYSQIVNDFQKGDIAEGYSVSREKKESFPLTVTSAQKNPTAFYLCASSTVGQGALYEQFFGPGTRLTVL.

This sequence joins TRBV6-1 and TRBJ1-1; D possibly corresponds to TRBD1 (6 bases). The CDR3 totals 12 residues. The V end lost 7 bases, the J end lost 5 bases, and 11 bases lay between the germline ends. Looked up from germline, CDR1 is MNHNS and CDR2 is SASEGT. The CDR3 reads CASTGGRTEAFF. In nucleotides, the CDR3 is TGTGCCAGCACTGGGGGCAGGACTGAAGCTTTCTTT.

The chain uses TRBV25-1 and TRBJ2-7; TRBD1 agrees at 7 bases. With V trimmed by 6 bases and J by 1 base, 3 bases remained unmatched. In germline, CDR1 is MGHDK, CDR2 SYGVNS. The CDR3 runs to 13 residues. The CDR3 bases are TGTGCCAGCAGCAGACAGGGATCCTACGAGCAGTACTTC. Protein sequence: CASSRQGSYEQYF.

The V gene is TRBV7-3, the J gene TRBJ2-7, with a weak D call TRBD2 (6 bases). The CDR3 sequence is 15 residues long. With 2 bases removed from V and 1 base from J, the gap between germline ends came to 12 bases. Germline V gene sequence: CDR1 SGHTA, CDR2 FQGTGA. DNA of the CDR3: TGTGCCAGCAGCTTAGGACCGGGGGAGTCCTACGAGCAGTACTTC. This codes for CASSLGPGESYEQYF.

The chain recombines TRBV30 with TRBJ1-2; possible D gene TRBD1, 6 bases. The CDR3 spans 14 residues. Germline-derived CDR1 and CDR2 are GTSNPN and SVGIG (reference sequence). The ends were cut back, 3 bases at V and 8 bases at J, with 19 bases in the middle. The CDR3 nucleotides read TGTGCCTGGAGACATCGGGACAAGTCGTGGGGCTACACCTTC. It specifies CAWRHRDKSWGYTF.

The CDR3 spells CASSVGGGITDTQYF. CDR3 in DNA: TGTGCCAGCAGTGTAGGCGGGGGGATCACAGATACGCAGTATTTT. The chain uses TRBV6-1 and TRBJ2-3, with TRBD2 matching over 8 bases. V was pared by 4 bases and J by 2 bases, with 5 bases of the junction left unmatched. This CDR3 is built from 15 residues. Germline V gene lookup returns CDR1 MNHNS and CDR2 SASEGT.

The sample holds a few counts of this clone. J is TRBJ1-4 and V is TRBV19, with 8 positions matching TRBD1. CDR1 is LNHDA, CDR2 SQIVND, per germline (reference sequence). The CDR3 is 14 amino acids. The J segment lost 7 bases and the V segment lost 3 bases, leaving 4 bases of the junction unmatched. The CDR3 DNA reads TGTGCCAGTAGTATGACGGACAGGGTTGAAAAACTGTTTTTT. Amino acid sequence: CASSMTDRVEKLFF. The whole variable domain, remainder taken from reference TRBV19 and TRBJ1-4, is DGGITQSPKYLFRKEGQNVTLSCEQNLNHDAMYWYRQDPGQGLRLIYYSQIVNDFQKGDIAEGYSVSREKKESFPLTVTSAQKNPTAFYLCASSMTDRVEKLFFGSGTQLSVL.

The DNA for the CDR3 is TGTGCCAGCAGTGATAATAGGGGAAACACCATATATTTT. Its protein product is CASSDNRGNTIYF. The chain is built from TRBV25-1 and TRBJ1-3; no firm D call. This CDR3 comprises 13 residues. Germline V gene sequence: CDR1 MGHDK, CDR2 SYGVNS. Deletions cut 3 bases from V and 4 bases from J, with 7 bases between.

The CDR3 DNA reads as TGTGCCAGCAGCGAAGGACCCACCGCTTACGAGCAGTACTTC. This encodes CASSEGPTAYEQYF. The V gene is TRBV11-2, the J gene TRBJ2-7; D unclear. Trimming left V 5 bases short and J 4 bases short, with 15 bases between. The CDR3 consists of 14 residues. Germline V gene lookup returns CDR1 SGHAT and CDR2 FQNNGV.

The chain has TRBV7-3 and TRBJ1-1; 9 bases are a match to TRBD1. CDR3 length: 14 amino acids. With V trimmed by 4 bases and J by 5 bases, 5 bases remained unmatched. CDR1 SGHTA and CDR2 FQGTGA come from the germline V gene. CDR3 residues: CASSSTGGGTEAFF. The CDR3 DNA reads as TGTGCCAGCAGCTCGACAGGGGGAGGTACTGAAGCTTTCTTT.

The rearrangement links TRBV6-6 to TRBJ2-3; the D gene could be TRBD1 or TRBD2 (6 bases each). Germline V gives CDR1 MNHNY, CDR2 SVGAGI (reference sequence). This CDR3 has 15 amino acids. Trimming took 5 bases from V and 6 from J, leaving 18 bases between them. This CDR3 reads CASSQRGAKLDTQYF. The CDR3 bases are TGTGCCAGCAGTCAAAGGGGGGCCAAATTGGATACGCAGTATTTT.

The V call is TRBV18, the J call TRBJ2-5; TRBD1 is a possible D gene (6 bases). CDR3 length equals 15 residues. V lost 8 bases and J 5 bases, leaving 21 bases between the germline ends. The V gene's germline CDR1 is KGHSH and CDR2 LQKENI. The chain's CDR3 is CASTGNQGSAETQYF. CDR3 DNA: TGTGCCAGCACCGGAAACCAGGGGAGTGCGGAGACCCAGTACTTC.

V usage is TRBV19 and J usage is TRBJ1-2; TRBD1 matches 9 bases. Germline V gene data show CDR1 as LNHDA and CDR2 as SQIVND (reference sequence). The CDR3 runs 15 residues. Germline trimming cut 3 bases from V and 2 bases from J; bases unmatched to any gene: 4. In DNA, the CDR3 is TGTGCCAGTAGTATCTCCGGACAGGGGAACTATGGCTACACCTTC. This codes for CASSISGQGNYGYTF.

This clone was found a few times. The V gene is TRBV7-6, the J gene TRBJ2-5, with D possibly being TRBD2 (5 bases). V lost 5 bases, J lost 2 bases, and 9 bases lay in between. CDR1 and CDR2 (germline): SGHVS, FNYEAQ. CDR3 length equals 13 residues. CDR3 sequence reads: CASSRGRQETQYF. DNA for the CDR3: TGTGCCAGCAGCCGAGGGAGACAAGAGACCCAGTACTTC.

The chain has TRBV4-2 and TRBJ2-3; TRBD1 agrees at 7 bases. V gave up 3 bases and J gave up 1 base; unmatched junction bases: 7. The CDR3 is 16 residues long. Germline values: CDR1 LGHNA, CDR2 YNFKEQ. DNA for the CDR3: TGTGCCAGCAGCCAGAGAGCCCAGGGGGGCACAGATACGCAGTATTTT. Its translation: CASSQRAQGGTDTQYF.

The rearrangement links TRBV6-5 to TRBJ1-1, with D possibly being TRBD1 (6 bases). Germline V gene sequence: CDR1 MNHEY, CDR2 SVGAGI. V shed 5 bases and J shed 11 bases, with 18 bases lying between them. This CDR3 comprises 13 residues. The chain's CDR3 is CASSPTGTRIAFF. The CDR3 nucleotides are TGTGCCAGCAGTCCCACCGGGACAAGGATCGCTTTCTTT.

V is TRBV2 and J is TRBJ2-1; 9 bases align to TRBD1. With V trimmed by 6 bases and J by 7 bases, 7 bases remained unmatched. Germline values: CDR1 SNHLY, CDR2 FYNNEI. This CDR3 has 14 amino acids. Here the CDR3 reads CASRPQGARNEQFF. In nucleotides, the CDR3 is TGTGCCAGCAGGCCACAGGGGGCGAGGAATGAGCAGTTCTTC.

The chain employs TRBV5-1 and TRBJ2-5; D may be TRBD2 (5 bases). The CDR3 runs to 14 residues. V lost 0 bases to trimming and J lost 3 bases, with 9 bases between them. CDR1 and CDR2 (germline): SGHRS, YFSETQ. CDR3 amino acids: CASSLAGIEETQYF. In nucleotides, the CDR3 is TGCGCCAGCAGCTTGGCGGGGATCGAAGAGACCCAGTACTTC.

The chain's CDR3 is CASSLTGGRGGELFF. CDR3 bases: TGTGCCAGCAGTTTAACAGGGGGCCGTGGCGGGGAGCTGTTTTTT. The chain combines TRBV11-3 with TRBJ2-2; 9 nucleotides align to TRBD1. The V segment lost 6 bases and the J segment 7 bases; nucleotides outside the gene matches: 9. The germline CDR1 and CDR2 sequences are SGHNT and YENEEA. This CDR3 is built from 15 residues.

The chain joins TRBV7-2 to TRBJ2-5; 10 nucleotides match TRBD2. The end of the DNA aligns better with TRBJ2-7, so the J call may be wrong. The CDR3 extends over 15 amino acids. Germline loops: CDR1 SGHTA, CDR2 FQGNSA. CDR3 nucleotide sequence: TGTGCCAGCAGCTTAGGGACTAGCGGACGATACGAGCAGTACTTC. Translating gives CASSLGTSGRYEQYF.

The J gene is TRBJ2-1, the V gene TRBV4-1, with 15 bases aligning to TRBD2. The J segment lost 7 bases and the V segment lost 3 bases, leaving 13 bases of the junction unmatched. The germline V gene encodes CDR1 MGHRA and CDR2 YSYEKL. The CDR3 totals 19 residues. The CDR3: CASSHPGLAGGPGLNEQFF. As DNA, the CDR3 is TGCGCCAGCAGCCACCCCGGACTAGCGGGGGGGCCGGGGTTGAATGAGCAGTTCTTC.

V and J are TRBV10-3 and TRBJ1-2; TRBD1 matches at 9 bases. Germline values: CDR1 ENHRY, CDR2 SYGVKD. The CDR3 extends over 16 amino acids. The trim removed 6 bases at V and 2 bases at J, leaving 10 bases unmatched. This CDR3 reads CAISALTGGVNYGYTF. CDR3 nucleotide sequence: TGTGCCATCAGCGCACTTACAGGGGGCGTGAACTATGGCTACACCTTC.

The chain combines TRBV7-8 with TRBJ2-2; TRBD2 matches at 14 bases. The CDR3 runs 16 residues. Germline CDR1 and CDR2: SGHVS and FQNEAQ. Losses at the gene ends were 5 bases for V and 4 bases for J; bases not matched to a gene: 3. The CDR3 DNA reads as TGTGCCAGCAGCCGAGGACTAGCGGGGGGCACCGGGGAGCTGTTTTTT. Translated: CASSRGLAGGTGELFF.

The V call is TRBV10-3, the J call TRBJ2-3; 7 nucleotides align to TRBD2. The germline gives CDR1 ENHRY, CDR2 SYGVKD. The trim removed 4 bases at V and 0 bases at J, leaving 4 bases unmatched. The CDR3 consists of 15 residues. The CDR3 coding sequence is TGTGCCATCAGTGTACTAGCGCTTAGCACAGATACGCAGTATTTT. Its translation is CAISVLALSTDTQYF.

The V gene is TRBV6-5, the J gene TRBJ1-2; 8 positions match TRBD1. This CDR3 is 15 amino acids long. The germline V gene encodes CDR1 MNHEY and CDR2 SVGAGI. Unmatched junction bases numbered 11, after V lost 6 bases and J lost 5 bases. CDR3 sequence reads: CASRGAGTGLYGYTF. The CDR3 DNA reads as TGTGCCAGCAGGGGGGCCGGGACAGGACTTTATGGCTACACCTTC.

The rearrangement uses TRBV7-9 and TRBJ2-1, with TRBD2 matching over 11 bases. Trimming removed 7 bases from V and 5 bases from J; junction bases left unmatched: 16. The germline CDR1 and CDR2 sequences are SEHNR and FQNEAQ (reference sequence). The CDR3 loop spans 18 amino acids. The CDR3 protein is CASTPSRFSGGADNEQFF. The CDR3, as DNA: TGTGCCAGCACCCCATCCCGTTTTAGCGGGGGGGCAGACAATGAGCAGTTCTTC.

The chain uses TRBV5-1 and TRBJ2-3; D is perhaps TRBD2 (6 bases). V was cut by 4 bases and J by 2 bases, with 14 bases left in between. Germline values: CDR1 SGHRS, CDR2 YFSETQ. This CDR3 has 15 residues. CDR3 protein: CASSVDYHPTDTQYF. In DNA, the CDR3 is TGCGCCAGCAGCGTGGACTACCACCCCACAGATACGCAGTATTTT.

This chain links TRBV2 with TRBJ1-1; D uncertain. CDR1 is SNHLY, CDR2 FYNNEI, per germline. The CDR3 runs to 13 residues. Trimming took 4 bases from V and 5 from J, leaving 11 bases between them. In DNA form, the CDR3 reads TGTGCCAGCAGTGTGGGCGGAAGAACTGAAGCTTTCTTT. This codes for CASSVGGRTEAFF. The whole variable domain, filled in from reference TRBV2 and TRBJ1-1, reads EPEVTQTPSHQVTQMGQEVILRCVPISNHLYFYWYRQILGQKVEFLVSFYNNEISEKSEIFDDQFSVERPDGSNFTLKIRSTKLEDSAMYFCASSVGGRTEAFFGQGTRLTVV.